One sample yielded the 7 T cell receptor beta chains listed below, sequenced in a study of vaccination and CD4 T cells after COVID-19. Treatment denoted: approximately 10-day PBMC culture with coronavirus spike peptide pools or control peptides (ViraFEST assay). Cultured CD4+ T-cell DNA underwent Oncomine TCR Beta short-read sequencing. A single record per CDR3 protein comes from TCRdb applying MiXCR to the PCR reads. Of 20,000 or so distinct CDR3 sequences listed, about half are singletons. These receptors' antigens are unknown. Sequenced material: cultured CD4+ T cells from blood. The source is a human donor with COVID-19.

The rearrangement links TRBV6-5 to TRBJ1-2; no clear D gene. Trimming pared 2 bases from V and 2 bases from J, leaving 15 bases between. The CDR3 length is 16 residues. Germline V gives CDR1 MNHEY, CDR2 SVGAGI. This CDR3 is CASSYIRSPRNYGYTF. The CDR3 DNA follows: TGTGCCAGCAGTTACATTCGGTCCCCGCGGAACTATGGCTACACCTTC.

The rearrangement joins TRBV6-2 or TRBV6-3 to TRBJ2-5; 7 bases agree with TRBD2. Germline values: CDR1 MNHEY, CDR2 SVGEGT. V was clipped by 2 bases and J by 2 bases; unmatched bases: 5. There are 15 residues in the CDR3. The CDR3 nucleotides are TGTGCCAGCAGTTACCCTAGGCGGGGGCAAGAGACCCAGTACTTC. Translated, it gives CASSYPRRGQETQYF.

J is TRBJ2-3 and V is TRBV7-8; D perhaps matches TRBD1 (5 bases). The CDR3 has 14 amino acids. V dropped 5 bases and J dropped 3 bases, with 12 bases sitting between them. Germline CDR1 reads SGHVS; CDR2 reads FQNEAQ. The CDR3 DNA is TGTGCCAGCAGCAGGGGCGTCGGGACAGATACGCAGTATTTT. This gives the protein CASSRGVGTDTQYF.

The chain carries TRBV20-1 and TRBJ1-4; no reliable D call. Germline CDR1 reads DFQATT; CDR2 reads SNEGSKA (reference sequence). The CDR3 sequence is 13 residues long. V was pared by 3 bases and J by 10 bases, with 15 bases between. DNA for the CDR3: TGCAGTGCTAGTATCGGACTCCCAGGAAAACTGTTTTTT. Its translation: CSASIGLPGKLFF.

The V gene is TRBV20-1, the J gene TRBJ1-3, with 7 positions matching TRBD1. V dropped 4 bases and J dropped 4; count of bases not matched to a gene: 7. The CDR3 contains 14 residues. Germline assignment: CDR1 DFQATT and CDR2 SNEGSKA (reference sequence). This chain's CDR3 is CSATHRDRGNTIYF. Here the CDR3 DNA reads TGCAGTGCTACTCATCGGGACAGAGGAAACACCATATATTTT.

A few counts support this clonotype. The CDR3 coding sequence is TGTGCCAGCGTAAGGGGCAAACAGGTCTCTGGAAACACCATATATTTT. Protein: CASVRGKQVSGNTIYF. J is TRBJ1-3 and V is TRBV6-1; a possible D gene is TRBD1 (5 bases). V dropped 8 bases and J dropped 0 bases, with 17 bases sitting between them. This CDR3 comprises 16 residues. In germline, CDR1 is MNHNS, CDR2 SASEGT.

This chain uses TRBV4-1 with TRBJ1-5, with 8 bases matching TRBD1. V trimming: 1 base; J trimming: 6 bases; junction bases outside the gene matches: 5. The CDR3 totals 15 residues. Germline-derived CDR1 and CDR2 are MGHRA and YSYEKL. The CDR3 loop is CASSQGATGVQPQHF. The CDR3 DNA reads as TGCGCCAGCAGCCAAGGGGCGACAGGGGTTCAGCCCCAGCATTTT.